This TCR beta chain was sequenced in a study of T-cell memory formation after mild COVID-19. The wider study: In these data, TCR clusters were largely donor specific. General study results and limits: Contracting clones from day 15 to 85 showed balanced CD4/CD8; later expanders favored CD4+. Shrinking CD4+ clones resided mostly in CM and EM, and CD8+ ones in EMRA.

One entry per CDR3 protein, called by TCRdb with MiXCR from the 5' RACE reads. In the table there are around 300,000 distinct CDR3 sequences, around 17% of which are singletons. This clonotype occurred a few times. What it binds is not known. The CDR3 sequence is 15 residues long. Trimming took 0 bases from V and 8 from J; bases not matched to a gene: 4. Germline values: CDR1 SGHTA, CDR2 FQGNSA. The V and J genes are TRBV7-2 and TRBJ1-2, with 12 bases matching TRBD1. The clonotype was recovered from a man between 18 and 29 years old who had mild COVID-19 (a few samples of this study predate the infection). Cell type and time point are not known. The specimen sequenced was PBMCs or a T cell subset sorted from them (not recorded which). CDR3 residues: CASSLAGTGGGGYTF. CDR3 nucleotide sequence: TGTGCCAGCAGCTTAGCCGGGACAGGGGGCGGCGGCTACACCTTC. Complete variable domain (other parts from reference TRBV7-2 and TRBJ1-2): GAGVSQSPSNKVTEKGKDVELRCDPISGHTALYWYRQSLGQGLEFLIYFQGNSAPDKSGLPSDRFSAERTGGSVSTLTIQRTQQEDSAVYLCASSLAGTGGGGYTFGSGTRLTVV.